The 32 T cell receptor beta chains below were found in one sample sequenced in a study of T cells in Graves' hyperthyroidism and ophthalmopathy. The CDR3 regions of TCR beta were amplified from RNA transcripts. The TCR CDR3 was amplified in a first-round RT-PCR using the HTBI primer set. TCRdb called the multiplex PCR reads again in MiXCR, with one record for every CDR3 protein. The data contain hundreds of thousands of distinct CDR3 sequences, approximately 15% of them singletons. Source material: blood. These receptors all come from a woman aged 25 to 39 with Graves' hyperthyroidism.

The chain uses TRBV20-1 and TRBJ2-5; 7 nucleotides match TRBD2. Germline V gene sequence: CDR1 DFQATT, CDR2 SNEGSKA (reference sequence). V lost 1 base and J lost 3; bases outside the gene matches: 5. CDR3 length: 14 residues. CDR3 nucleotides: TGCAGTGCTAGAGTGACTAGCTCGGAAGAGACCCAGTACTTC. Protein product: CSARVTSSEETQYF.

This clonotype has at least ten counts. The rearrangement links TRBV6-1 to TRBJ2-2; 9 positions agree with TRBD2. From germline, CDR1 is MNHNS and CDR2 SASEGT. Germline trimming cut 6 bases from V and 0 bases from J; bases unmatched to any gene: 5. This CDR3 spans 16 amino acids. The CDR3 nucleotides are TGTGCCAGCAGCCAGACTAGCGGCACGAACACCGGGGAGCTGTTTTTT. Translation gives CASSQTSGTNTGELFF.

This clonotype has a count of ten or more. The J gene is TRBJ2-1, the V gene TRBV2; D is uncertain. Trimming took off 6 bases at V and 0 bases at J, with 6 bases between the two ends. The CDR3 runs 13 residues. Germline V lookup: CDR1 SNHLY, CDR2 FYNNEI. In DNA, the CDR3 is TGTGCCAGCAGGGGGTCCTCCTACAATGAGCAGTTCTTC. It specifies CASRGSSYNEQFF.

This chain connects TRBV7-9 to TRBJ1-6; D uncertain. CDR3 size: 15 residues. Germline V gene lookup returns CDR1 SEHNR and CDR2 FQNEAQ (reference sequence). V gave up 11 bases and J gave up 10 bases, with 24 bases separating them. CDR3 amino acids: CAGASGSGGVSPLHF. DNA of the CDR3: TGTGCCGGCGCCAGCGGGTCCGGAGGCGTCTCACCCCTCCACTTT. Filled out from reference TRBV7-9 and TRBJ1-6, the complete variable domain reads DTGVSQNPRHKITKRGQNVTFRCDPISEHNRLYWYRQTLGQGPEFLTYFQNEAQLEKSRLLSDRFSAERPKGSFSTLEIQRTEQGDSAMYLCAGASGSGGVSPLHFGNGTRLTVT.

The J gene is TRBJ2-1, the V gene TRBV4-2; TRBD1 might be the D (5 bases). Germline V CDR1 and CDR2: LGHNA, YNFKEQ. Trimming removed 4 bases at V and 0 bases at J, with 10 bases between. The CDR3 contains 15 residues. The CDR3 reads CASSPDISSYNEQFF. The CDR3 bases are TGTGCCAGCAGCCCGGACATAAGCTCCTACAATGAGCAGTTCTTC.

Details on this clonotype: A much larger clone is a single base away; this may be a read error. The chain combines TRBV2 with TRBJ2-1; 7 bases are shared with TRBD2. V shed 8 bases and J 6 bases; nucleotides not matched to a gene: 13. Germline V gene sequence: CDR1 SNHLY, CDR2 FYNNEI. The CDR3 sequence is 15 residues long. The CDR3 spells CASGRDRDYPNEQFF. The CDR3 region has the DNA TGTGCCAGCGGCCGGGACCGGGACTATCCCAATGAGCAGTTCTTC.

The chain combines TRBV20-1 with TRBJ1-4, with D unclear. The germline V gene has CDR1 DFQATT and CDR2 SNEGSKA (reference sequence). The CDR3 has 11 amino acids. CDR3 loop: CSASTVEKLFF. CDR3 DNA sequence: TGCTCCGCTAGCACAGTTGAAAAACTGTTTTTT.

This clonotype appeared many times. The genes are TRBV9 and TRBJ2-1; the match to TRBD2 covers 11 bases. Losses at the gene ends were 0 bases for V and 8 bases for J; bases not matched to a gene: 4. Germline V gene sequence: CDR1 SGDLS, CDR2 YYNGEE. CDR3 length equals 15 residues. CDR3 loop: CASSVVGTSGDEQFF. The CDR3 DNA reads TGTGCCAGCAGCGTAGTAGGGACTAGCGGAGATGAGCAGTTCTTC.

This clonotype was observed at least ten times. The J gene is TRBJ2-3, the V gene TRBV6-1, with a weak D call TRBD1 (5 bases). The CDR3 is made up of 15 amino acids. Deletions cut 1 base from V and 2 bases from J, with 10 bases between. CDR1 is MNHNS, CDR2 SASEGT, per germline. The CDR3 protein is CASSEEGQATDTQYF. The DNA of the CDR3 is TGTGCCAGCAGTGAAGAGGGGCAAGCCACAGATACGCAGTATTTT.

In its sample, this clonotype was seen a few times. The chain has TRBV28 and TRBJ2-3, with D hard to call. The CDR3 is 14 amino acids. Germline V CDR1 and CDR2: MDHEN, SYDVKM. V lost 3 bases, J lost 2 bases, and 9 bases lay in between. The CDR3 DNA sequence: TGTGCCAGCAGTTTTGGTCTTTTCACAGATACGCAGTATTTT. Its protein is CASSFGLFTDTQYF.

The table lists this clonotype with many counts. One junction end disagrees with the germline gene, perhaps due to a read error. The V call is TRBV27, the J call TRBJ2-5; tentatively, D is TRBD1 (6 bases). The CDR3 consists of 11 residues. Germline assignment: CDR1 MNHEY and CDR2 SMNVEV (reference sequence). CDR3 coding DNA: TGTGCCGGCAGGGGCCAAGAGACCCAGTACTTC. Protein: CAGRGQETQYF.

At least ten counts were recorded for this clonotype. This sequence joins TRBV10-3 and TRBJ1-5; 8 bases line up with TRBD1. V shed 2 bases and J 5 bases; nucleotides not matched to a gene: 5. The germline V gene encodes CDR1 ENHRY and CDR2 SYGVKD. This CDR3 has 15 residues. Here the CDR3 reads CAISEDRGKDQPQHF. DNA of the CDR3: TGTGCCATCAGTGAGGACAGGGGAAAGGATCAGCCCCAGCATTTT.

The chain links TRBV27 to TRBJ1-5; TRBD1 matches 12 bases. CDR1 is MNHEY, CDR2 SMNVEV, per germline (reference sequence). V trimming: 5 bases; J trimming: 7 bases; junction bases outside the gene matches: 9. There are 16 residues in the CDR3. In nucleotides, the CDR3 is TGTGCCAGCAGTCCAAGTTTCGGGACAGGGGGCCAGCCCCAGCATTTT. It specifies CASSPSFGTGGQPQHF.

The sample holds many counts of this clonotype. The V and J genes are TRBV2 and TRBJ2-3; 14 bases are a match to TRBD2. The ends lost 3 bases at V and 1 base at J; junction bases unmatched: 6. Germline CDR1 and CDR2: SNHLY and FYNNEI. CDR3 size: 18 residues. CDR3 nucleotides: TGTGCCAGCAGTGATATGGGACTAGCGGGAGCCGGCACAGATACGCAGTATTTT. This sequence encodes CASSDMGLAGAGTDTQYF.

This clonotype was counted many times. This chain uses TRBV28 with TRBJ2-2; D gene uncertain. The germline V gene encodes CDR1 MDHEN and CDR2 SYDVKM. Trimming cost V 6 bases and J 6 bases, with 17 bases left between them. The CDR3 is made up of 15 amino acids. Here the CDR3 reads CASRTDGPRAGELFF. The CDR3 DNA is TGTGCCAGCAGGACGGACGGACCAAGGGCCGGGGAGCTGTTTTTT.

The CDR3 sequence is CASSQGHGGGNTGELFF. In DNA form, the CDR3 reads TGTGCCAGCAGCCAAGGCCACGGGGGGGGAAACACCGGGGAGCTGTTTTTT. The rearrangement links TRBV14 to TRBJ2-2; 8 nucleotides agree with TRBD2. Unmatched junction bases numbered 6, after V lost 1 base and J lost 2 bases. The CDR3 totals 17 residues. Germline CDR1 is SGHDN and CDR2 is FVKESK.

For this clonotype: A much larger clonotype is one base distant, so this may be a read error. This chain links TRBV6-2 or TRBV6-3 with TRBJ2-3; the match to TRBD2 covers 8 bases. The CDR3 runs to 15 residues. Germline CDR1 is MNHEY and CDR2 is SVGEGT. DNA for the CDR3: TGTGCCAGCAGCAGCCAGCGGGAGCGAGGGGATACGCAGTGTTTT. This sequence encodes CASSSQRERGDTQCF.

This clonotype was seen only a few times. This chain links TRBV12-3 or TRBV12-4 with TRBJ2-3; 8 bases line up with TRBD1. The junction had 11 bases not matched to a gene; V was cut back by 6 bases and J by 9 bases. The CDR3 spans 14 residues. CDR3 nucleotide sequence: TGTGCCAGCAGCAAATCAGGGGGCGGTTGGACGCAGTATTTT. It specifies CASSKSGGGWTQYF.

This rearrangement joins TRBV18 to TRBJ2-7, with 7 bases matching TRBD1. The V and J ends lost 4 bases and 2 bases, in that order; junction bases with no gene match: 5. The CDR3 runs 14 residues. The germline V gene has CDR1 KGHSH and CDR2 LQKENI. CDR3 coding DNA: TGTGCCAGCTCACTTCCGGGACAGCCCTACGAGCAGTACTTC. This encodes CASSLPGQPYEQYF. Supplemented by reference TRBV18 and TRBJ2-7, the full variable domain reads NAGVMQNPRHLVRRRGQEARLRCSPMKGHSHVYWYRQLPEEGLKFMVYLQKENIIDESGMPKERFSAEFPKEGPSILRIQQVVRGDSAAYFCASSLPGQPYEQYFGPGTRLTVT.

This clonotype was detected many times. The rearrangement joins TRBV2 to TRBJ1-3; 8 nucleotides match TRBD1. Per the germline V gene, CDR1 is SNHLY and CDR2 is FYNNEI. The CDR3 runs 15 residues. Trimming cost V 7 bases and J 0 bases; bases outside gene matches: 5. CDR3 in DNA: TGTGCCAGCACAGGGGGCTTCGTCTCTGGAAACACCATATATTTT. It specifies CASTGGFVSGNTIYF.

This clonotype was picked up a small number of times. The chain has TRBV6-1 and TRBJ1-6; D remains ambiguous. The germline gives CDR1 MNHNS, CDR2 SASEGT. The V and J ends lost 7 bases and 0 bases respectively, with 7 bases between them. The CDR3 consists of 14 residues. CDR3 in amino acids: CASTQGSYNSPLHF. The CDR3 nucleotides read TGTGCCAGCACTCAAGGCTCCTATAATTCACCCCTCCACTTT.

This clonotype has a count of ten or more. The chain joins TRBV7-2 to TRBJ2-3, with D maybe TRBD1 (8 bases). The CDR3 runs 15 residues. V lost 5 bases and J lost 4, with 16 bases in between. Germline V gives CDR1 SGHTA, CDR2 FQGNSA. The DNA for the CDR3 is TGTGCCAGCAGCATCAACAGGGGGAGGGCAGATACGCAGTATTTT. This codes for CASSINRGRADTQYF.

Comments on this clonotype: This sequence may be a read error, since a much larger clone differs from it by one base. V gene TRBV11-2 combines with J gene TRBJ2-7; 8 positions agree with TRBD2. The ends lost 7 bases at V and 3 bases at J; junction bases unmatched: 11. CDR1 and CDR2 from the germline V gene are SGHAT and FQNNGV. The CDR3 spans 15 residues. The CDR3 DNA reads as TGTGCCAGCACCCTGGGGCTAGCGGGCATCTACGAGCAGTACTTC. Protein sequence: CASTLGLAGIYEQYF.

This clonotype was seen many times. DNA for the CDR3: TGTGCCAGCAGGGACACCGGTGGGACCGGGGAGCTGTTTTTT. Encoded protein: CASRDTGGTGELFF. V usage is TRBV6-2 or TRBV6-3 and J usage is TRBJ2-2; D is possibly TRBD1 (5 bases). The V end lost 6 bases, the J end lost 5 bases, and 13 bases lay between the germline ends. Germline CDR1 MNHEY, CDR2 SVGEGT. The CDR3 loop spans 14 amino acids.

This clonotype appeared many times. This chain's CDR3 is CASSLLPGGHADTQYF. CDR3 in DNA: TGTGCCAGCAGCTTATTACCGGGAGGGCATGCAGATACGCAGTATTTT. The chain uses TRBV7-8 and TRBJ2-3; 8 bases are shared with TRBD2. Germline assignment: CDR1 SGHVS and CDR2 FQNEAQ. Trimming at V came to 2 bases and at J to 4 bases, leaving 8 bases not matched to a gene. The CDR3 length is 16 residues.

This clonotype was found many times. The chain couples TRBV5-5 to TRBJ1-5; no firm D call. The CDR3 runs 14 residues. Looked up from germline, CDR1 is SGHKS and CDR2 is YYEKEE (reference sequence). Trimming took 4 bases from V and 4 from J, leaving 12 bases between them. In nucleotides, the CDR3 is TGTGCCAGCAGCGAACTCCCATGGAATCAGCCCCAGCATTTT. The encoded protein is CASSELPWNQPQHF.

The chain employs TRBV20-1 and TRBJ2-3, with TRBD1 as a possible D gene (6 bases). V shed 6 bases and J shed 3 bases, with 22 bases lying between them. This CDR3 contains 16 residues. In germline, CDR1 is DFQATT, CDR2 SNEGSKA (reference sequence). The CDR3 bases are TGCAGTGCCCAAGATACAAGACAGGCGGTTACAGATACGCAGTATTTT. Translation gives CSAQDTRQAVTDTQYF.

In its sample, this clonotype was seen a few times. The gene calls are TRBV20-1 and TRBJ2-7; TRBD1 matches 7 bases. The CDR3 loop spans 14 amino acids. V was pared by 2 bases and J by 3 bases, with 7 bases of the junction left unmatched. Germline V gene sequence: CDR1 DFQATT, CDR2 SNEGSKA (reference sequence). The CDR3 DNA is TGCAGTGCTAGACAAACCGACAGGGTCTACGAGCAGTACTTC. Protein sequence: CSARQTDRVYEQYF.

This clonotype was detected ten times or more. The chain is built from TRBV28 and TRBJ1-4; D uncertain. Trimming stripped 6 bases from V and 4 bases from J, with 15 bases between. The CDR3 covers 15 residues. From germline, CDR1 is MDHEN and CDR2 SYDVKM. In nucleotides, the CDR3 is TGTGCCAGCAGCTCCCCCGGACCGATTAATGAAAAACTGTTTTTT. It specifies CASSSPGPINEKLFF.

This clonotype turned up a few times. The chain is built from TRBV7-2 and TRBJ1-4; TRBD1 is a possible D gene (6 bases). CDR1 and CDR2 (germline): SGHTA, FQGNSA. The CDR3 runs 14 residues. Trimming removed 5 bases from V and 10 bases from J, with 17 bases in between. This chain's CDR3 is CASSPPDRVGKLFF. The CDR3 DNA follows: TGTGCCAGCAGCCCCCCGGACAGAGTTGGAAAACTGTTTTTT.

V is TRBV24-1 and J is TRBJ2-5, with unresolved D. This CDR3 is 14 amino acids long. Trimming took off 7 bases at V and 5 bases at J, with 16 bases between the two ends. In germline, CDR1 is KGHDR, CDR2 SFDVKD. The CDR3 DNA reads as TGTGCCACCAGCCCCTCTCTTCCCCCGGAGACCCAGTACTTC. Protein product: CATSPSLPPETQYF.

In this sample, this clonotype turned up many times. J is TRBJ1-1 and V is TRBV28; D not resolved. The germline gives CDR1 MDHEN, CDR2 SYDVKM. This CDR3 is 16 amino acids long. V lost 4 bases, J lost 3 bases, and 18 bases lay in between. Written as DNA, the CDR3 is TGTGCCAGCAGTTGGCGGGCCTCATTGCTGGACACTGAAGCTTTCTTT. Translating gives CASSWRASLLDTEAFF.